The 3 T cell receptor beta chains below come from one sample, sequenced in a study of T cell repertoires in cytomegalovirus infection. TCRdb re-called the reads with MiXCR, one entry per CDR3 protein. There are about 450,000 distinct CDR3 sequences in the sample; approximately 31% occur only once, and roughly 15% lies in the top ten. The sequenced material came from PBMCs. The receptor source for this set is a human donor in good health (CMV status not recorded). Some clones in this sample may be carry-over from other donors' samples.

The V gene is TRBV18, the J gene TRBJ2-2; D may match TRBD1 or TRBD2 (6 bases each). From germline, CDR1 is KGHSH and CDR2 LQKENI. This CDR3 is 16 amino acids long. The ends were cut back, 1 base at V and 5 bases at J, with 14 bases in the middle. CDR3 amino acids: CASSPLAGGETGELFF. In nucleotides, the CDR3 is TGTGCCAGCTCACCACTGGCCGGGGGCGAAACCGGGGAGCTGTTTTTT.

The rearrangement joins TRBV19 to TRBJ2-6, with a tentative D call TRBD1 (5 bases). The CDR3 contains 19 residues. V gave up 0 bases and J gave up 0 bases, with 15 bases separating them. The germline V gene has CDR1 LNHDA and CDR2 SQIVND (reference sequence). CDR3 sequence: CASSIDGASLSSGANVLTF. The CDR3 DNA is TGTGCCAGTAGTATAGATGGGGCGAGTTTGAGCTCTGGGGCCAACGTCCTGACTTTC.

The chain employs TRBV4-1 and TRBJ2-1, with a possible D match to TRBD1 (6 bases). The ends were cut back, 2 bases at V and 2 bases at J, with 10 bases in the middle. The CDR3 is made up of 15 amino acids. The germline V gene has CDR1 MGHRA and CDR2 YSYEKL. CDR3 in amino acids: CASSQTQGTYNEQFF. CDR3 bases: TGCGCCAGCAGCCAAACCCAGGGGACCTACAATGAGCAGTTCTTC.